One and the same sample provided the 20 T cell receptor beta chains below, sequenced in a study of OX40 agonist ivuxolimab in advanced cancers. Sequencing was performed with immunoSEQ multiplex PCR; in TCRdb, only in-frame clones are kept and a portion is missing. The table lists about 150,000 clones, approximately 94% of them singletons. The specimen was CD4+ or CD8+ T cells sorted from blood, collected in a trial of the OX40 agonist ivuxolimab. Every receptor here comes from an adult with an advanced solid tumor such as melanoma, head and neck, liver or kidney cancer.

J is TRBJ2-7 and V is TRBV9; the match to TRBD2 covers 7 bases. J was trimmed by 2 bases and V by 1 base; bases with no gene match: 6. In germline, CDR1 is SGDLS, CDR2 YYNGEE. The CDR3 loop spans 15 amino acids. CDR3 sequence (DNA): TGTGCCAGCAGCGTATCCCGGCGGGAGCCCTACGAGCAGTACTTC. Its protein product is CASSVSRREPYEQYF.

CDR3 sequence reads: CASTSGGNNSPLHF. Written as DNA, the CDR3 is TGTGCCAGCACCTCTGGGGGGAATAATTCACCCCTCCACTTT. The chain carries TRBV5-4 and TRBJ1-6, with D perhaps matching TRBD1 (5 bases). Trimming took 6 bases from V and 5 from J, leaving 12 bases between them. CDR3 length: 14 amino acids. The germline CDR1 and CDR2 sequences are SGHNT and YYREEE (reference sequence). The complete variable domain, with remaining parts taken from reference TRBV5-4 and TRBJ1-6, reads ETGVTQSPTHLIKTRGQQVTLRCSSQSGHNTVSWYQQALGQGPQFIFQYYREEENGRGNFPPRFSGLQFPNYSSELNVNALELDDSALYLCASTSGGNNSPLHFGNGTRLTVT.

The chain combines TRBV18 with TRBJ1-4; D remains unclear. The V and J ends lost 3 bases and 0 bases respectively, with 11 bases between them. This CDR3 has 16 residues. Germline loops: CDR1 KGHSH, CDR2 LQKENI. For the CDR3, the DNA is TGTGCCAGCTCACCCAACCTCCAGGCAACTAATGAAAAACTGTTTTTT. This translates into CASSPNLQATNEKLFF.

The V gene is TRBV5-6, the J gene TRBJ1-5; D remains unclear. The CDR3 covers 16 residues. Looked up from germline, CDR1 is SGHDT and CDR2 is YYEEEE. The V end lost 1 base, the J end lost 3 bases, and 14 bases lay between the germline ends. The DNA for the CDR3 is TGTGCCAGCAGCTTGTTTGGAGGGTGGGACAATCAGCCCCAGCATTTT. It codes for CASSLFGGWDNQPQHF.

This clone was counted a single time. The rearrangement links TRBV10-1 to TRBJ2-7, with TRBD2 matching 8 bases. The CDR3 spans 14 residues. Germline V gives CDR1 WNHNN, CDR2 SYGVQD (reference sequence). Trimming cost V 6 bases and J 3 bases; bases outside gene matches: 7. CDR3 region: CASSLLRGGYEQYF. CDR3 DNA: TGCGCCAGCAGCCTGCTTCGGGGGGGCTACGAGCAGTACTTC.

This clone was counted between two and nine times. The V gene is TRBV5-4, the J gene TRBJ1-1, with 10 bases that match TRBD1. Germline values: CDR1 SGHNT, CDR2 YYREEE (reference sequence). The junction had 2 bases not matched to a gene; V was cut back by 3 bases and J by 3 bases. The CDR3 covers 14 residues. CDR3 region: CASSSGQGYTEAFF. CDR3 in DNA: TGTGCCAGCAGCTCGGGACAGGGGTACACTGAAGCTTTCTTT.

The chain carries TRBV29-1 and TRBJ1-1; no definite D call. V was cut by 0 bases and J by 5 bases, with 16 bases left in between. The CDR3 length is 15 residues. Germline-derived CDR1 and CDR2 are SQVTM and ANQGSEA. CDR3 protein: CSVEDGWGSGTEAFF. For the CDR3, the DNA is TGCAGCGTTGAAGATGGTTGGGGAAGCGGGACTGAAGCTTTCTTT.

The J gene is TRBJ1-4, the V gene TRBV5-1; D ambiguous. The CDR3 has 14 residues. Germline CDR1 is SGHRS and CDR2 is YFSETQ. Trimming took off 0 bases at V and 2 bases at J, with 5 bases between the two ends. In DNA, the CDR3 is TGCGCCAGCAGCTTGGACAGTACTAATGAAAAACTGTTTTTT. It is translated as CASSLDSTNEKLFF.

The CDR3: CASSKKIWDYRTDTQYF. DNA of the CDR3: TGTGCCAGCAGCAAAAAAATTTGGGACTACCGCACAGATACGCAGTATTTT. V usage is TRBV21-1 and J usage is TRBJ2-3; TRBD2 is the table's D call, not checked against the DNA. TRBV21-1 constitutes a pseudogene. This CDR3 contains 17 residues.

The chain joins TRBV5-4 to TRBJ2-7; D is uncertain. The CDR3 consists of 12 residues. V dropped 2 bases and J dropped 12 bases, with 15 bases sitting between them. The V gene's germline CDR1 is SGHNT and CDR2 YYREEE (reference sequence). Written as DNA, the CDR3 is TGTGCCAGCAGCTTATGGGCCCAAGAAAGGTACTTC. It specifies CASSLWAQERYF.

The chain couples TRBV6-5 to TRBJ2-3; weak D call: TRBD1 (5 bases). This CDR3 is built from 14 residues. Trimming removed 4 bases at V and 3 bases at J, with 11 bases between. Germline V gene lookup returns CDR1 MNHEY and CDR2 SVGAGI. As DNA, the CDR3 is TGTGCCAGCAGTTCCTGGACATCTACAGATACGCAGTATTTT. Its translation is CASSSWTSTDTQYF.

The chain has TRBV27 and TRBJ2-1; TRBD2 agrees at 7 bases. V lost 10 bases, J lost 4 bases, and 10 bases stayed unmatched. The CDR3 contains 14 residues. Germline V gene lookup returns CDR1 MNHEY and CDR2 SMNVEV (reference sequence). CDR3 loop: CATTSALIYNEQFF. The CDR3 DNA reads TGTGCCACCACTAGCGCCCTTATATACAATGAGCAGTTCTTC.

This rearrangement joins TRBV9 to TRBJ2-2; a weak D match, TRBD1 (5 bases). Trimming removed 4 bases from V and 6 bases from J, with 13 bases in between. The CDR3 extends over 14 amino acids. Germline CDR1 SGDLS, CDR2 YYNGEE. The CDR3 protein is CASSPDSISGELFF. DNA of the CDR3: TGTGCCAGCAGCCCCGACAGTATATCCGGGGAGCTGTTTTTT.

The chain links TRBV30 to TRBJ1-6; perhaps TRBD1 as D (5 bases). CDR3 size: 13 residues. V shed 3 bases and J shed 10 bases, with 13 bases lying between them. Germline V gene sequence: CDR1 GTSNPN, CDR2 SVGIG (reference sequence). This chain's CDR3 is CAWRVGVGSPLHF. CDR3 bases: TGTGCCTGGAGAGTAGGGGTGGGATCACCCCTCCACTTT.

The chain links TRBV30 to TRBJ2-1; 11 bases agree with TRBD2. J was trimmed by 5 bases and V by 3 bases; bases with no gene match: 9. This CDR3 spans 16 amino acids. From germline, CDR1 is GTSNPN and CDR2 SVGIG (reference sequence). CDR3 nucleotides: TGTGCCTGGAGCGCCCCCGGGACTAGCGGTCACAATGAGCAGTTCTTC. Encoded protein: CAWSAPGTSGHNEQFF.

V and J are TRBV6-1 and TRBJ1-4; no clear D gene. This CDR3 comprises 15 residues. Trimming stripped 4 bases from V and 0 bases from J, with 9 bases between. From germline, CDR1 is MNHNS and CDR2 SASEGT. This chain's CDR3 is CASSVIIATNEKLFF. CDR3 coding DNA: TGTGCCAGCAGTGTTATAATTGCAACTAATGAAAAACTGTTTTTT.

The rearrangement uses TRBV15 and TRBJ2-3; D not certain. V was clipped by 2 bases and J by 0 bases, with 9 bases between them. Germline V lookup: CDR1 LNHNV, CDR2 YYDKDF (reference sequence). The CDR3 is made up of 15 amino acids. The CDR3 region has the DNA TGTGCCACCAGCAGACAGGTATCTAGCACAGATACGCAGTATTTT. It codes for CATSRQVSSTDTQYF.

The rearrangement links TRBV7-2 to TRBJ2-7; D may be TRBD2 (5 bases). This CDR3 is 18 amino acids long. From germline, CDR1 is SGHTA and CDR2 FQGNSA. V was pared by 2 bases and J by 0 bases, with 20 bases between. The CDR3 nucleotides are TGTGCCAGCAGCTTATCCCCCGCCGGACTTGTAAACTCCTACGAGCAGTACTTC. Its translation is CASSLSPAGLVNSYEQYF.

The rearrangement joins TRBV9 to TRBJ2-1, with 10 bases that match TRBD2. Trimming cost V 3 bases and J 5 bases; bases outside gene matches: 5. CDR1 SGDLS and CDR2 YYNGEE come from the germline V gene. This CDR3 spans 15 amino acids. CDR3 sequence (DNA): TGTGCCAGCAGCGGATATAGCGGGGGGCACAATGAGCAGTTCTTC. It is translated as CASSGYSGGHNEQFF. Full variable domain (rest looked up from reference TRBV9 and TRBJ2-1): DSGVTQTPKHLITATGQRVTLRCSPRSGDLSVYWYQQSLDQGLQFLIQYYNGEERAKGNILERFSAQQFPDLHSELNLSSLELGDSALYFCASSGYSGGHNEQFFGPGTRLTVL.

V and J are TRBV11-3 and TRBJ2-3; 8 bases match TRBD1. Germline V gene lookup returns CDR1 SGHNT and CDR2 YENEEA. Trimming cost V 5 bases and J 2 bases; bases outside gene matches: 6. The CDR3 sequence is 15 residues long. This CDR3 reads CASSLRGQVTDTQYF. In DNA, the CDR3 is TGTGCCAGCAGCCTAAGGGGACAGGTCACAGATACGCAGTATTTT. Using reference TRBV11-3 and TRBJ2-3 for the parts outside the CDR3, the full variable domain is EAGVVQSPRYKIIEKKQPVAFWCNPISGHNTLYWYLQNLGQGPELLIRYENEEAVDDSQLPKDRFSAERLKGVDSTLKIQPAELGDSAVYLCASSLRGQVTDTQYFGPGTRLTVL.